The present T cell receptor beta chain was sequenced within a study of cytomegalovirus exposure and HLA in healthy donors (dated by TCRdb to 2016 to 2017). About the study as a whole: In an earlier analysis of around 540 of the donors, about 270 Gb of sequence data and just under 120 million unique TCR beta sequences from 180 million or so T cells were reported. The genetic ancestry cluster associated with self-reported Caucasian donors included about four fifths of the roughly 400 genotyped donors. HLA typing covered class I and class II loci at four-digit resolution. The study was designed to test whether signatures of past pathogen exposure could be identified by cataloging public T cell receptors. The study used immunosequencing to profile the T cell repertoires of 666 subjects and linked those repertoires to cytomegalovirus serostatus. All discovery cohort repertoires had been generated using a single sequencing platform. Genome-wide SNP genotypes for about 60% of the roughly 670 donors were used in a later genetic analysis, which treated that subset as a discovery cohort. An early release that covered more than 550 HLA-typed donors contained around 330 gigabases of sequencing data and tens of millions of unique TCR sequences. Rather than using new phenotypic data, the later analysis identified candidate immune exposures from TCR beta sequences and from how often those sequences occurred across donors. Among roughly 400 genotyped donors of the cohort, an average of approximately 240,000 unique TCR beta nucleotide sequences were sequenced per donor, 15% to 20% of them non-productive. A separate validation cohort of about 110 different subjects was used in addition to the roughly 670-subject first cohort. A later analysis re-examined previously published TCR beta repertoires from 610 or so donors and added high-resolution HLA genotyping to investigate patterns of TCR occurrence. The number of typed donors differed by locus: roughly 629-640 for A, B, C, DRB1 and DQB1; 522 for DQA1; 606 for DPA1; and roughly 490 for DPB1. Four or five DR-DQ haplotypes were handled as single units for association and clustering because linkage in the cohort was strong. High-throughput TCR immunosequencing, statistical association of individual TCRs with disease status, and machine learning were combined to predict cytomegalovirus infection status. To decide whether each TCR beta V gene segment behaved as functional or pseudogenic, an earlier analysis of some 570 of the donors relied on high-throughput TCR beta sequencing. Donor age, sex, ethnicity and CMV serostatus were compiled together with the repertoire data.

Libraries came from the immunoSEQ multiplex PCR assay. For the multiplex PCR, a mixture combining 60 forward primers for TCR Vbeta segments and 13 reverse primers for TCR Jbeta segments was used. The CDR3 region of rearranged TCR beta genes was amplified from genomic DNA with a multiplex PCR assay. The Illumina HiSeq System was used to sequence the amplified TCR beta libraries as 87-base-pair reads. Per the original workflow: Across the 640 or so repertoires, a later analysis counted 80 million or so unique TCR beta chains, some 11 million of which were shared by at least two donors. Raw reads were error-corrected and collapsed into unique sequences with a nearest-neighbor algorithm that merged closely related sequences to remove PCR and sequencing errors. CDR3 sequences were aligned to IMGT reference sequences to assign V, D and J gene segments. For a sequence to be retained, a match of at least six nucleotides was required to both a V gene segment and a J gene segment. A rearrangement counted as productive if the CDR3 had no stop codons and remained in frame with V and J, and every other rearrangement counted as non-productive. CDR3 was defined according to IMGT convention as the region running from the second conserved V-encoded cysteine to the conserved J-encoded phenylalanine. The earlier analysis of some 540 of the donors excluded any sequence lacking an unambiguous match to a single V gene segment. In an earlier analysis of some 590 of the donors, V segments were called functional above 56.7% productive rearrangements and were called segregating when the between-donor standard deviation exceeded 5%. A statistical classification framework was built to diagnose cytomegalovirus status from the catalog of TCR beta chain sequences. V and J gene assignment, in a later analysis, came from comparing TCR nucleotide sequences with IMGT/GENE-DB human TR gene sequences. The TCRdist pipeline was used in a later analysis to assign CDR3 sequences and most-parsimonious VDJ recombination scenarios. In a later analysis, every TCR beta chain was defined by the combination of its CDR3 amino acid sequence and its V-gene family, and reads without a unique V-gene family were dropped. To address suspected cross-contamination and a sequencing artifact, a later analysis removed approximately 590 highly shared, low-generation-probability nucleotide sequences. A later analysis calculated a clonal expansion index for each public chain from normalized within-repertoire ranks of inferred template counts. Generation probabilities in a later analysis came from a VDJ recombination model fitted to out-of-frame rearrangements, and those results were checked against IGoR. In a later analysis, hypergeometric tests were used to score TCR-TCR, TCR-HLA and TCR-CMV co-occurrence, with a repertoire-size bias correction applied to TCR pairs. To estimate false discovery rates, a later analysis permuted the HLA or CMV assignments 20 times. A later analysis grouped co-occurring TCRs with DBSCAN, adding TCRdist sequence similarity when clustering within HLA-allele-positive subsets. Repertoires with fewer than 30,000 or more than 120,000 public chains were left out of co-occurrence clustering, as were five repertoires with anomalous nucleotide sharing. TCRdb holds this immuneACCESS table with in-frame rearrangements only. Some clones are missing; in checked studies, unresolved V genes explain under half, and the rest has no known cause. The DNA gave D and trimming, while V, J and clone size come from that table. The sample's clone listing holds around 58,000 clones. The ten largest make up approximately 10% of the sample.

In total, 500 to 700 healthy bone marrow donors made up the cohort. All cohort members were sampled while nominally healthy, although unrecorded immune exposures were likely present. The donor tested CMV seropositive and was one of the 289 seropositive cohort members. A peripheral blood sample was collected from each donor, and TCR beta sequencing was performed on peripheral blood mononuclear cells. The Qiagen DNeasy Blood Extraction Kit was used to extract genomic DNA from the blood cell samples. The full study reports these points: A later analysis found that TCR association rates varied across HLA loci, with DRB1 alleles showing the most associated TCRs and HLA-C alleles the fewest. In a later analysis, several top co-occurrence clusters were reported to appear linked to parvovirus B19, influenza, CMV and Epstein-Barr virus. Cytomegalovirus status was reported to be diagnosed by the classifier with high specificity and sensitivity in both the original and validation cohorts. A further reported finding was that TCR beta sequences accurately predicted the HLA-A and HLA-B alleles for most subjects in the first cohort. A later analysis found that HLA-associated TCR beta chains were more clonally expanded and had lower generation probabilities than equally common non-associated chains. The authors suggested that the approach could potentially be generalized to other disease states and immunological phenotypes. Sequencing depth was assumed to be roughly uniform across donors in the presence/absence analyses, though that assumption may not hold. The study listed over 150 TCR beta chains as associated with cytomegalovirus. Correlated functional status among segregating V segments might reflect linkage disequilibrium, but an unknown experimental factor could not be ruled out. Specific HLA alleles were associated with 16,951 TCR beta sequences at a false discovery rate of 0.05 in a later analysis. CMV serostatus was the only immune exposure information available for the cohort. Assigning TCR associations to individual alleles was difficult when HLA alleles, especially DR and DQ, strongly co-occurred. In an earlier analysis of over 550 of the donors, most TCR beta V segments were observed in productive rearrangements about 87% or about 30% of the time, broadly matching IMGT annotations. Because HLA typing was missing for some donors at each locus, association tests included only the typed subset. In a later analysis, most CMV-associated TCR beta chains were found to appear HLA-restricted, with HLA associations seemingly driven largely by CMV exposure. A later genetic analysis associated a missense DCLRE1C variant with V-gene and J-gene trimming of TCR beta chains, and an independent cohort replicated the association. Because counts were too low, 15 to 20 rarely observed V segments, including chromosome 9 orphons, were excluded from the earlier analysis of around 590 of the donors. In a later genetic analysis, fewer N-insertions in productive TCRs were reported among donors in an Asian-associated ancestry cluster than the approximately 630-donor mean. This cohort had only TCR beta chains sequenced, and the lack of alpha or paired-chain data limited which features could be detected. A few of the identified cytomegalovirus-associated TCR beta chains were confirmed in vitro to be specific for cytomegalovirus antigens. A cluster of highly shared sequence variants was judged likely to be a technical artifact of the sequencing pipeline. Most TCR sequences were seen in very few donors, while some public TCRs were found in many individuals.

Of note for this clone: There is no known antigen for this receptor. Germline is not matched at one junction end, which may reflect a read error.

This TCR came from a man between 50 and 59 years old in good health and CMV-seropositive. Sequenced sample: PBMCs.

The DNA is as follows: TGCGCCAGCAGCCCGGGACAGCTCCAAACGTATGGCTGCACCTTC. Its translation is CASSPGQLQTYGCTF. The receptor chain draws on TRBV5-1 and TRBJ1-2; 7 junctional bases match TRBD1. From cysteine to phenylalanine, the CDR3 is 15 amino acids long. The only DNA kept is the CDR3, 45 bases in frame from the first base. CDR1 and CDR2, looked up from the germline V gene, are SGHRS and YFSETQ.